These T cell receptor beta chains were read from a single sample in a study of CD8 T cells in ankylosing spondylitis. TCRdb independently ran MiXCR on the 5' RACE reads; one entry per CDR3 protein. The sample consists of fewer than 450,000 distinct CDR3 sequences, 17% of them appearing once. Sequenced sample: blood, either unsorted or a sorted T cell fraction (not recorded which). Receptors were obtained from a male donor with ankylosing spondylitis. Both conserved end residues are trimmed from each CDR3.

CDR3: ASSARTSGPYNEQF
V: TRBV9

CDR3: ASSPWTGGYGETQY
V: TRBV5-1

CDR3: ASSQRGYSYNEQF
V: TRBV6-1

CDR3: ASSQAAITSGNTIY
V: TRBV5-1

CDR3: ASSLFPGREETQY
V: TRBV27

CDR3: ASSLGASGGTGELF
V: TRBV5-6

CDR3: ASSGDSNREKLF
V: TRBV28

CDR3: SALPPGRGNTGELF
V: TRBV20-1

CDR3: ASSPTATSGTDTQY
V: TRBV7-6

CDR3: ASSYDGTLQPQH
V: TRBV6-5

CDR3: ATYPGGHNSPLH
V: TRBV6-1

CDR3: ASSQDWGQGTRVSGNTIY
V: TRBV4-1

CDR3: ASSLSVNTQY
V: TRBV12-3/TRBV12-4

CDR3: ASSLDRGPNEKLF
V: TRBV12-3/TRBV12-4

CDR3: ATSGHGFGGKDEQF
V: TRBV24-1

CDR3: ASNPLGQNEQF
V: TRBV25-1

CDR3: SARSRGLGTEAF
V: TRBV20-1

CDR3: SARGGSSGANVLT
V: TRBV20-1

CDR3: ASSDRTESTGELF
V: TRBV2